This TCR beta chain was documented in a study of early T cells in non-severe SARS-CoV-2 infection (dated by TCRdb to the early 2020s). The study in broad terms: TCR sequencing used bulk RNA from unsorted whole blood, so alpha and beta chains could not be paired.

Set within a cohort of healthcare workers in London, UK, this nested case-control study involved weekly PCR testing of nasopharyngeal swabs along with blood sampling. Healthcare workers were recruited between 23 and 31 March 2020, during the week of the UK lockdown, and were followed weekly for up to roughly 15 weeks. Summary of the overall study and its limitations: VDJdb matching was skewed toward anti-spike CD8 responses, so virus-specific expansions were likely underestimated and private and CD4 specificities were missed.

Relative to germline, V is 7 bases shorter and J is 6 bases shorter, with 10 bases between their ends. The germline V gene gives CDR1 as MNHNS and CDR2 as SASEGT. From the cysteine up to the phenylalanine, the CDR3 has a length of 12 residues. The sequence is cut down to CDR3 DNA, 36 bases in frame from base 1. The library was obtained by 5' RACE. The reads were generated on a NextSeq 500. Unique molecular identifiers were attached to individual cDNA molecules in the TCR library protocol so that sequencing error and PCR bias could be corrected. TCR alpha and beta chains were both sequenced, and the abundances of alpha and beta sequences in each sample were closely correlated with each other. In the original analysis: V gene, J gene and CDR3 annotation of TCR sequences was performed with Decombinator V4. TCRs were defined as expanded if a significant change between any two time points was detected under a Poisson model with p below 0.0001. TCR abundances were normalised to the total number of TCRs sequenced per sample and expressed as counts per million. TRAV1-2 paired with TRAJ12, TRAJ20 or TRAJ33 defined MAIT TCRs, while TRAV10 paired with TRAJ18 defined iNKT TCRs. VDJdb, accessed 1 November 2021, was searched for CMV, EBV and SARS-CoV-2 annotated TCRs, with TCRs annotated for multiple antigens excluded. TCRdb reworked the public reads: Q25 trimming with fastp, MiXCR clone assembly, productive beta chains retained. Every distinct CDR3 protein forms one entry, paired with its most common genes and DNA. It is TCRdb's table, rather than the study itself, that gives the V and J calls and clone size. The sample table records 45,000 to 50,000 distinct CDR3 sequences; about 5.6% of these occur just once. The ten largest clones represent roughly 4.8% of the sample.

This clonotype was recorded at least ten times. The antigen it binds to is not known. No per-base quality is available; no much larger clone lies one base away. This sequence originates from an adult who was a healthcare worker with PCR-confirmed SARS-CoV-2 infection or an uninfected control (not recorded which). The sample comprised whole blood. The chain couples TRBV6-1 to TRBJ2-1, with an unclear D gene assignment. The CDR3 protein sequence reads: CASTFPINEQFF. The DNA is as follows: TGTGCCAGCACTTTCCCCATCAATGAGCAGTTCTTC.